One sample yielded the 14 T cell receptor beta chains listed below, sequenced in a study of blood T cell repertoires in COVID-19. The repertoire was sequenced with immunoSEQ multiplex PCR; TCRdb's copy has only in-frame clones and lacks some. The sample lists more than 45,000 clones; roughly 85% were seen once. The sequenced sample consisted of peripheral blood. These receptors originate from a human donor in a cohort sampled during active COVID-19.

This clone was seen only once. The chain is built from TRBV18 and TRBJ2-5; tentative D call: TRBD1 (6 bases). The CDR3 is 16 residues long. CDR1 KGHSH and CDR2 LQKENI come from the germline V gene. V was cut by 1 base and J by 8 bases, with 20 bases left in between. CDR3 amino acids: CASSPLYKITGRTQYF. The DNA for the CDR3 is TGTGCCAGCTCACCACTTTATAAAATAACAGGGAGAACCCAGTACTTC.

This clone was seen a single time. This rearrangement joins TRBV10-3 to TRBJ1-4; D remains unclear. The CDR3 consists of 11 residues. The ends were cut back, 7 bases at V and 9 bases at J, with 9 bases in the middle. Germline CDR1 reads ENHRY; CDR2 reads SYGVKD. CDR3 loop: CAIKMPKKLFF. The DNA of the CDR3 is TGTGCCATCAAGATGCCTAAAAAACTGTTTTTT.

The chain couples TRBV7-2 to TRBJ1-1; TRBD1 matches at 7 bases. This CDR3 is built from 13 residues. The germline V gene encodes CDR1 SGHTA and CDR2 FQGNSA. The V and J ends lost 5 bases and 8 bases, in that order; junction bases with no gene match: 8. In DNA, the CDR3 is TGTGCCAGCAGCGCCGGTCCAGGGGGAGAAGCTTTCTTT. It yields the protein CASSAGPGGEAFF.

This clone was counted a few times. This sequence joins TRBV3-1 (or the pseudogene TRBV3-2) and TRBJ2-5; D gene uncertain. Looked up from germline, CDR1 is LGHDT and CDR2 is YNNKEL (reference sequence). The CDR3 consists of 13 residues. Deletions cut 1 base from V and 1 base from J, with 4 bases between. CDR3 residues: CASSQGAQETQYF. The CDR3, as DNA: TGTGCCAGCAGCCAAGGAGCCCAAGAGACCCAGTACTTC.

The rearrangement links TRBV3-1 (or the pseudogene TRBV3-2) to TRBJ2-7; D remains unclear. In germline, CDR1 is LGHDT, CDR2 YNNKEL (reference sequence). The CDR3 contains 11 residues. Deletions cut 10 bases from V and 6 bases from J, with 13 bases between. The CDR3 sequence: CATAWAGEQYF. The CDR3 DNA reads as TGTGCCACCGCGTGGGCTGGCGAGCAGTACTTC.

This clone came up a few times. This chain uses TRBV29-1 with TRBJ2-7, with no clear D. The V end was cut by 6 bases, the J end by 1 base, with 10 bases between. The CDR3 loop spans 12 amino acids. Germline V gene lookup returns CDR1 SQVTM and CDR2 ANQGSEA. Here the CDR3 reads CSVRTVSYEQYF. The CDR3 DNA reads as TGCAGCGTCCGCACAGTGTCCTACGAGCAGTACTTC.

V and J are TRBV19 and TRBJ1-1, with 7 positions matching TRBD1. CDR1 is LNHDA and CDR2 is SQIVND in the germline V gene (reference sequence). Germline trimming cut 0 bases from V and 5 bases from J; bases unmatched to any gene: 6. CDR3 size: 15 residues. The CDR3 region has the DNA TGTGCCAGTAGTATAGAACCCGCACAGGGGACTGAAGCTTTCTTT. Translated, it gives CASSIEPAQGTEAFF. Looking up the rest from reference TRBV19 and TRBJ1-1 gives the full variable domain: DGGITQSPKYLFRKEGQNVTLSCEQNLNHDAMYWYRQDPGQGLRLIYYSQIVNDFQKGDIAEGYSVSREKKESFPLTVTSAQKNPTAFYLCASSIEPAQGTEAFFGQGTRLTVV.

This rearrangement joins TRBV5-1 to TRBJ2-3; 8 bases are shared with TRBD2. The V and J ends lost 3 bases and 2 bases, in that order; junction bases with no gene match: 8. The length of the CDR3 is 16 residues. Germline lookup yields CDR1 SGHRS and CDR2 YFSETQ. CDR3 nucleotide sequence: TGCGCCAGCAGCTCTGGACTAGCCGAACTCACAGATACGCAGTATTTT. Translated, it gives CASSSGLAELTDTQYF.

The genes are TRBV30 and TRBJ2-2; TRBD2 agrees at 10 bases. The ends lost 2 bases at V and 7 bases at J; junction bases unmatched: 13. CDR3 length: 17 residues. Germline values: CDR1 GTSNPN, CDR2 SVGIG (reference sequence). This CDR3 is CAWSMWSSGSRVGELFF. The DNA of the CDR3 is TGTGCCTGGAGTATGTGGTCTAGCGGGAGTAGGGTCGGGGAGCTGTTTTTT.

The V and J genes are TRBV4-1 and TRBJ2-1; a possible D gene is TRBD1 (6 bases). Germline-derived CDR1 and CDR2 are MGHRA and YSYEKL. The CDR3 extends over 14 amino acids. Trimming took 5 bases from V and 6 from J, leaving 14 bases between them. CDR3 sequence reads: CASSVPATGNEQFF. CDR3 sequence (DNA): TGCGCCAGCAGCGTGCCGGCGACAGGCAATGAGCAGTTCTTC.

V usage is TRBV9 and J usage is TRBJ1-1, with D hard to call. Deletions cut 5 bases from V and 0 bases from J, with 14 bases between. The CDR3 is made up of 15 amino acids. Germline CDR1 reads SGDLS; CDR2 reads YYNGEE. The CDR3 here is CASSTPSGVNTEAFF. In DNA form, the CDR3 reads TGTGCCAGCAGTACTCCGAGCGGCGTGAACACTGAAGCTTTCTTT.

This chain connects TRBV5-1 to TRBJ2-2; tentative D call: TRBD1 (5 bases). The CDR3 spans 16 residues. V lost 0 bases and J lost 2, with 11 bases in between. Germline CDR1 and CDR2: SGHRS and YFSETQ. The CDR3 sequence: CASSLDAGINTGELFF. The CDR3 DNA sequence: TGCGCCAGCAGCTTGGACGCAGGGATAAACACCGGGGAGCTGTTTTTT. The whole variable domain, filled in from reference TRBV5-1 and TRBJ2-2, reads KAGVTQTPRYLIKTRGQQVTLSCSPISGHRSVSWYQQTPGQGLQFLFEYFSETQRNKGNFPGRFSGRQFSNSRSEMNVSTLELGDSALYLCASSLDAGINTGELFFGEGSRLTVL.

This clone has more than one count but fewer than ten. This chain links TRBV10-3 with TRBJ2-7; unclear D gene. Between the trimmed V and J ends, which lost 2 bases and 2 bases, there was a span of 7 bases. The CDR3 totals 13 residues. Germline CDR1 ENHRY, CDR2 SYGVKD. The CDR3 region is CAISEEAAYEQYF. The CDR3, as DNA: TGTGCCATCAGTGAGGAGGCAGCCTACGAGCAGTACTTC.

The chain carries TRBV4-1 and TRBJ2-3, with 11 positions matching TRBD1. CDR3 length equals 15 residues. V lost 4 bases and J lost 4; bases outside the gene matches: 4. Looked up from germline, CDR1 is MGHRA and CDR2 is YSYEKL. CDR3 protein: CASSRGTGGADTQYF. CDR3 in DNA: TGCGCCAGCAGCCGCGGGACAGGGGGGGCAGATACGCAGTATTTT.